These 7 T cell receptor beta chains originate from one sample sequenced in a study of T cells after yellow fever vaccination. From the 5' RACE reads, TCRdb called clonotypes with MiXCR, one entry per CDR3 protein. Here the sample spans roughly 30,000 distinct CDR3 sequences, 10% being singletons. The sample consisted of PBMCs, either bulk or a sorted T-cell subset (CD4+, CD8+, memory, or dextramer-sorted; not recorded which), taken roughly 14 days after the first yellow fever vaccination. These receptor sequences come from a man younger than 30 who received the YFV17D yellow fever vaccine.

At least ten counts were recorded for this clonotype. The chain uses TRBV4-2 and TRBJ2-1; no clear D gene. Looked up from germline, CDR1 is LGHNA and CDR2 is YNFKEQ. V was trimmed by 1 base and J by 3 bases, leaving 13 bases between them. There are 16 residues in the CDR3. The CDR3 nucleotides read TGTGCCAGCAGCCAAGCAGCGCAGCAAGGCTACAATGAGCAGTTCTTC. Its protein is CASSQAAQQGYNEQFF.

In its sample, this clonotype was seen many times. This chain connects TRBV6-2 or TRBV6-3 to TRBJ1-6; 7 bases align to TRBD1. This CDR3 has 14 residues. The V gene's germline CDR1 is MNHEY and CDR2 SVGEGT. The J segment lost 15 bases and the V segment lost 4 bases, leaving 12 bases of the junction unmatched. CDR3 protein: CASSSESWDRSLHF. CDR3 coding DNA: TGTGCCAGCAGTTCCGAGTCCTGGGACAGAAGCCTCCACTTT.

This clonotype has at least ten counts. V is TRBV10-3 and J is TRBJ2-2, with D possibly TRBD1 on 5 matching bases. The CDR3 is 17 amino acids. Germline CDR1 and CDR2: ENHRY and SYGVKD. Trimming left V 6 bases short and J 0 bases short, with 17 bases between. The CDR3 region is CAIRTPLGQPNTGELFF. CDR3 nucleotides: TGTGCCATCAGGACACCCCTGGGGCAACCGAACACCGGGGAGCTGTTTTTT.

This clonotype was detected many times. The CDR3 DNA reads TGTGCCAGCAGCCTCCCCGGGACAGGGGGAGTTGATGGCTACACCTTC. Encoded protein: CASSLPGTGGVDGYTF. The rearrangement links TRBV14 to TRBJ1-2, with 11 nucleotides matching TRBD1. The CDR3 length is 16 residues. The junction had 10 bases not matched to a gene; V was cut back by 4 bases and J by 6 bases. Per germline, CDR1 SGHDN and CDR2 FVKESK. The whole variable domain, filled in from reference TRBV14 and TRBJ1-2, reads EAGVTQFPSHSVIEKGQTVTLRCDPISGHDNLYWYRRVMGKEIKFLLHFVKESKQDESGMPNNRFLAERTGGTYSTLKVQPAELEDSGVYFCASSLPGTGGVDGYTFGSGTRLTVV.

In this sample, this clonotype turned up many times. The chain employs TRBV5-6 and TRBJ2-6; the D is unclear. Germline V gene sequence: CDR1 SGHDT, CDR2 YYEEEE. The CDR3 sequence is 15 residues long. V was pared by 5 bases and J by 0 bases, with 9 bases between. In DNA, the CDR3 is TGTGCCAGCAGGACTTCACACTCTGGGGCCAACGTCCTGACTTTC. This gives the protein CASRTSHSGANVLTF.

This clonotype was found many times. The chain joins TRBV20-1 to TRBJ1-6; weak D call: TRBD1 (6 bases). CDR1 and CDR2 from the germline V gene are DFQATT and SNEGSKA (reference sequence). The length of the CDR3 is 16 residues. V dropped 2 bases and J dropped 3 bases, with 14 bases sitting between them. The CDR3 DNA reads TGCAGTGCTAGAACTCTCGGACAGTACTATAATTCACCCCTCCACTTT. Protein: CSARTLGQYYNSPLHF.

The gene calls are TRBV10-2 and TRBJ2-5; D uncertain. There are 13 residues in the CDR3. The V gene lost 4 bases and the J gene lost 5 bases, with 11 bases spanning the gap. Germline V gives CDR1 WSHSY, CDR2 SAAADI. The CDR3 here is CASSGRGGETQYF. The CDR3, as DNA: TGCGCCAGCAGTGGCCGCGGTGGCGAGACCCAGTACTTC.